This is a list of T cell receptor beta chains from one sample in a study of shared clonotypes between healthy human individuals. Profiled with immunoSEQ multiplex PCR; TCRdb holds only in-frame clones, not every one. This table has just under 350,000 clones, about 70% appearing once. Sequenced material: memory CD4+ T cells sorted from blood. The receptor source for this set is a man younger than 45 in good health. Each CDR3 is given with its conserved first and last residue. Fields, in order: clone size, V gene, J gene, D gene, CDR3 DNA, CDR3 protein. D genes are given only for firm matches. Rows give clone size only sometimes, using once, few, many, or a class for an expanded clone.

.	TRBV25-1	TRBJ2-1	TRBD1	TGTGCCAGCAAGGGACAGGGGGCTTGGAGCTCCTACAATGAGCAGTTCTTC	CASKGQGAWSSYNEQFF
.	TRBV28	TRBJ1-3	.	TGTGCCAGCAGTAGAAGGCACTCTGGAAACACCATATATTTT	CASSRRHSGNTIYF
.	TRBV5-8	TRBJ2-7	.	TGTGCCAGCAGCCGGCCGAGCTCCTACGAGCAGTACTTC	CASSRPSSYEQYF
.	TRBV18	TRBJ1-3	.	TGTGCCAGCTCACCAAGTCGAAACACCATATATTTT	CASSPSRNTIYF
.	TRBV10-3	TRBJ2-2	.	TGTGCCATCAGTGAGGACAGGGCGGGGACCGGGGAGCTGTTTTTT	CAISEDRAGTGELFF
.	TRBV7-3	TRBJ2-1	.	TGTGCCAGCAGCCCCACTTCGGAGGGGCGCATCTATGAGCAGTTCTTC	CASSPTSEGRIYEQFF
.	TRBV28	TRBJ1-2	.	TGTGCCAGCACCACCGGAGGCCCGGAGACCGTCTATGGCTACACCTTC	CASTTGGPETVYGYTF
.	TRBV7-3	TRBJ2-7	TRBD2	TGTGCCAGCAGCCAAAACCCGCCGGGACTAGGCGAGCAGTACTTC	CASSQNPPGLGEQYF
.	TRBV5-1	TRBJ2-3	.	TGCGCCAGCAGGGCGGAGGGGAGCACAGATACGCAGTATTTT	CASRAEGSTDTQYF
.	TRBV9	TRBJ2-7	TRBD2	TGTGCCAGCAGCGTAGCGTCTAGCGGGTACGAGCAGTACTTC	CASSVASSGYEQYF
.	TRBV14	TRBJ1-6	.	TGTGCCAGCAGCCAAGAAATAAGTGGTAGAAATTCACCCCTCCACTTT	CASSQEISGRNSPLHF
.	TRBV2	TRBJ1-1	.	TGTGCCAGCAGTGAAGCTCTGGGAGGGACTGAAGCTTTCTTT	CASSEALGGTEAFF
.	TRBV5-4	TRBJ2-7	.	TGTGCCAGCAGCTCGGGGACATTCTCCTACGAGCAGTACTTC	CASSSGTFSYEQYF
.	TRBV15	TRBJ1-2	.	TGTGCCACCAGCCAAGACGTTCCCTACGGCTACACCTTC	CATSQDVPYGYTF
.	TRBV30	TRBJ2-2	.	TGTGCCTGGGGACGGACACTGAACACCGGGGAGCTGTTTTTT	CAWGRTLNTGELFF
.	TRBV19	TRBJ1-5	.	TGTGCCAGTAAATGGGGGGCTAGCAATCAGCCCCAGCATTTT	CASKWGASNQPQHF
.	TRBV5-4	TRBJ1-1	.	TGTGCCAGCAGCTTGGCCTTTGGTCCCGAAGCTTTCTTT	CASSLAFGPEAFF
.	TRBV11-2	TRBJ2-5	TRBD1	TGTGCCAGCAGCCCAAACTGGGTCCCAGGGGGCGCCCAGGAGACCCAGTACTTC	CASSPNWVPGGAQETQYF
.	TRBV20-1	TRBJ2-1	.	TGCAGTGCTAGAGAGTATGGGGAGCAGTTCTTC	CSAREYGEQFF
.	TRBV6-1	TRBJ1-1	.	TGTGCCAGCAGTGTCACGGGGTGGGACACTGAAGCTTTCTTT	CASSVTGWDTEAFF
.	TRBV7-2	TRBJ2-7	TRBD2	TGTGCCAGCAGCCGCGGGGGTAGGGGCTACGAGCAGTACTTC	CASSRGGRGYEQYF
many	TRBV7-8	TRBJ2-5	TRBD2	TGTGCCAGCAGCGCTAGCGGGAGTGGTAGAGAGACCCAGTACTTC	CASSASGSGRETQYF
.	TRBV19	TRBJ2-1	.	TGTGCCAGTAGTATAGAGCCGGGCCACGGAAAGGAGTTCTTC	CASSIEPGHGKEFF
once	TRBV6-5	TRBJ2-1	TRBD1	TGTGCCAGCAGCTATCGGGACAGTCTGGGGGATGAGCAGTTCTTC	CASSYRDSLGDEQFF
.	TRBV19	TRBJ1-2	TRBD1	TGTGCCAGTAGTACTTCCCCCACAGGGGGCTATGGCTACACCTTC	CASSTSPTGGYGYTF
.	TRBV5-4	TRBJ2-5	TRBD1	TGTGCCAGCACCCAAAACAGGGGCCAAGAGACCCAGTACTTC	CASTQNRGQETQYF
.	TRBV2	TRBJ2-2	.	TGTGCCAGCAGTCCGGGGCCGTTAACCGGGGAGCTGTTTTTT	CASSPGPLTGELFF
.	TRBV7-3	TRBJ2-3	.	TGTGCCAGCAGCTTATCAGGACACCACACAGATACGCAGTATTTT	CASSLSGHHTDTQYF
.	TRBV28	TRBJ2-5	TRBD2	TGTGCCAGCAGTTTTAGGGCTAGCGGGGAACAAGAGACCCAGTACTTC	CASSFRASGEQETQYF